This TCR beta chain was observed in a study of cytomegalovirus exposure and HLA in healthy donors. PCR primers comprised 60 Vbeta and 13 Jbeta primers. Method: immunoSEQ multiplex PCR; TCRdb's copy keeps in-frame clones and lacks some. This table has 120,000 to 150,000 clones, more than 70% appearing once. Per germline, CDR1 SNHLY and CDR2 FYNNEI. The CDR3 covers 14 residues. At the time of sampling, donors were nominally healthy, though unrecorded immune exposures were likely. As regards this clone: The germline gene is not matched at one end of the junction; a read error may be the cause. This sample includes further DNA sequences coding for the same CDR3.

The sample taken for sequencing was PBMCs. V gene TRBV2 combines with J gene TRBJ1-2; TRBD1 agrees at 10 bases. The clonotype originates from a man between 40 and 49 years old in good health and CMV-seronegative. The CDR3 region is CASSELGTGVGYTF. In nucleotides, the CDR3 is TGTGCCAGCAGTGAACTAGGGACAGGGGTTGGCTACACCTTT.